This T cell receptor beta chain was captured by sequencing in a study of T-cell memory formation after mild COVID-19. This clonotype was seen many times. TCRdb passed the 5' RACE reads through MiXCR, listing each CDR3 protein once. The table has 270,000 or so distinct CDR3 sequences, about a sixth seen once. The CDR3 is made up of 14 amino acids. Looked up from germline, CDR1 is DFQATT and CDR2 is SNEGSKA (reference sequence). Trimming left V 0 bases short and J 1 base short, with 8 bases between. The TCR sequence derives from a man in his late teens or twenties who had mild COVID-19 (a few samples of this study predate the infection). Cell type and time point are not known. Material: PBMCs or a T cell subset sorted from them (not recorded which). The chain recombines TRBV20-1 with TRBJ2-3, with a weak D call TRBD1 (6 bases). The CDR3 DNA follows: TGCAGTGCTAGAGAAGGGGGTCGCACAGATACGCAGTATTTT. This codes for CSAREGGRTDTQYF.